The 8 T cell receptor beta chains reported below all come from one sample, sequenced in a study of graft-versus-host responses after intestinal transplantation. Sequenced by immunoSEQ multiplex PCR; TCRdb stores in-frame clones only, minus some. The data contain around 40,000 clones, roughly 95% of them singletons. Antigens of these TCRs are unknown. Sequencing was performed on unstimulated CD4+ T cells sorted from spleen or lymph node cells, taken before transplant. The receptors were gathered from a human donor who was the organ donor for an intestinal transplant.

The chain links TRBV19 to TRBJ1-4; D gene uncertain. The CDR3 has 14 residues. Germline V gene data show CDR1 as LNHDA and CDR2 as SQIVND (reference sequence). Trimming stripped 4 bases from V and 0 bases from J, with 6 bases between. This CDR3 reads CASSKTSTNEKLFF. The DNA of the CDR3 is TGTGCCAGTAGTAAAACGTCAACTAATGAAAAACTGTTTTTT.

CDR3: CASSPGTGGKSIRYTF. The CDR3 nucleotides read TGTGCCAGTAGTCCCGGGACAGGGGGAAAGAGCATCCGCTACACCTTC. The chain joins TRBV19 to TRBJ1-2, with TRBD1 identical over 11 bases. This CDR3 comprises 16 residues. Per the germline V gene, CDR1 is LNHDA and CDR2 is SQIVND (reference sequence). The J segment lost 9 bases and the V segment lost 5 bases, leaving 14 bases of the junction unmatched.

The V and J genes are TRBV6-1 and TRBJ1-5; D is unresolved. Trimming pared 4 bases from V and 2 bases from J, leaving 0 bases between. This CDR3 is 11 amino acids long. Germline V lookup: CDR1 MNHNS, CDR2 SASEGT. CDR3 sequence reads: CASSGNQPQHF. In DNA form, the CDR3 reads TGTGCCAGCAGTGGCAATCAGCCCCAGCATTTT.

V is TRBV10-2 and J is TRBJ2-7; 7 positions agree with TRBD1. The CDR3 is made up of 13 amino acids. CDR1 and CDR2 from the germline V gene are WSHSY and SAAADI. Trimming took 7 bases from V and 6 from J; bases not matched to a gene: 9. Here the CDR3 DNA reads TGCGCCAGCATTGGACAGGCGGCAACCGAGCAGTACTTC. This translates into CASIGQAATEQYF.

This chain uses TRBV18 with TRBJ1-2; D remains ambiguous. V was clipped by 2 bases and J by 3 bases, with 10 bases between them. The germline gives CDR1 KGHSH, CDR2 LQKENI. The CDR3 consists of 14 residues. The CDR3 DNA follows: TGTGCCAGCTCACCAAAGTGGGTCGACTATGGCTACACCTTC. Its protein is CASSPKWVDYGYTF.

V usage is TRBV7-2 and J usage is TRBJ1-5; D uncertain. CDR1 and CDR2 (germline): SGHTA, FQGNSA. The CDR3 length is 15 residues. V gave up 8 bases and J gave up 0 bases, with 14 bases separating them. CDR3 sequence (DNA): TGTGCCAGCGCCGTGCAGCCGAATAGCAATCAGCCCCAGCATTTT. Its translation is CASAVQPNSNQPQHF.

The chain is built from TRBV6-6 and TRBJ2-5; D not certain. Deletions cut 2 bases from V and 1 base from J, with 8 bases between. The CDR3 extends over 14 amino acids. Germline CDR1 MNHNY, CDR2 SVGAGI (reference sequence). The DNA for the CDR3 is TGTGCCAGCAGTTACGGACGGATCCAAGAGACCCAGTACTTC. Amino acids: CASSYGRIQETQYF.

The genes are TRBV7-2 and TRBJ2-3; TRBD2 agrees at 7 bases. Trimming took 2 bases from V and 1 from J; bases not matched to a gene: 0. CDR3 size: 14 residues. The V gene's germline CDR1 is SGHTA and CDR2 FQGNSA. The CDR3 here is CASSLTSGTDTQYF. For the CDR3, the DNA is TGTGCCAGCAGCTTAACTAGCGGCACAGATACGCAGTATTTT. The full variable domain, its missing parts supplied by reference TRBV7-2 and TRBJ2-3, is GAGVSQSPSNKVTEKGKDVELRCDPISGHTALYWYRQSLGQGLEFLIYFQGNSAPDKSGLPSDRFSAERTGGSVSTLTIQRTQQEDSAVYLCASSLTSGTDTQYFGPGTRLTVL.